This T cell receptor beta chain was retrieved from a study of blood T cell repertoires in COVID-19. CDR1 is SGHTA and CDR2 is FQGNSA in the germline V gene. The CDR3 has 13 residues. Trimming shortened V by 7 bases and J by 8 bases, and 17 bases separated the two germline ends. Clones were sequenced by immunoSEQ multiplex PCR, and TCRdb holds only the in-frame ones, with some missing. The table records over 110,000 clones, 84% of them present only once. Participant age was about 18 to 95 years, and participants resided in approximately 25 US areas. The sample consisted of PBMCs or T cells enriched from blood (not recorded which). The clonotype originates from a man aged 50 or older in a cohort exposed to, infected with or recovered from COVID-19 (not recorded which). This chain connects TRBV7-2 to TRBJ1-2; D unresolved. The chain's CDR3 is CASTLQTLGGYTF. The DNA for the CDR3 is TGTGCCAGCACCCTACAGACACTAGGGGGCTACACCTTC.